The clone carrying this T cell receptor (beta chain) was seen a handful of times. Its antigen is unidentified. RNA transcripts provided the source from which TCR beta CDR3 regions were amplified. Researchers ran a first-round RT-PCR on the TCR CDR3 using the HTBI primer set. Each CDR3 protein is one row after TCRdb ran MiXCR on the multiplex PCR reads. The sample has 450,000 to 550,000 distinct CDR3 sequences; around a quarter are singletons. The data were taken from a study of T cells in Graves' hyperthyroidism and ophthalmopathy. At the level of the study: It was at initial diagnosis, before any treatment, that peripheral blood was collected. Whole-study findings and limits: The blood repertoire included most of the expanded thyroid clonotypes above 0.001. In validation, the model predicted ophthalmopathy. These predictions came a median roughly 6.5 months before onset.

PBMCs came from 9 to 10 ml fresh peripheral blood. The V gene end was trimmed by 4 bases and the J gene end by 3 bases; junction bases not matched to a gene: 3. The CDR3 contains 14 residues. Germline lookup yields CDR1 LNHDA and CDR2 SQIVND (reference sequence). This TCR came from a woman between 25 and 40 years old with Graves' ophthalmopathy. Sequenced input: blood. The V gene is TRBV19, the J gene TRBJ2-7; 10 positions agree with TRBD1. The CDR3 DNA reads TGTGCCAGTAGTAAGGGACAGGGGTACTACGAGCAGTACTTC. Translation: CASSKGQGYYEQYF. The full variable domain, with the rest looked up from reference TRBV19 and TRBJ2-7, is DGGITQSPKYLFRKEGQNVTLSCEQNLNHDAMYWYRQDPGQGLRLIYYSQIVNDFQKGDIAEGYSVSREKKESFPLTVTSAQKNPTAFYLCASSKGQGYYEQYFGPGTRLTVT.